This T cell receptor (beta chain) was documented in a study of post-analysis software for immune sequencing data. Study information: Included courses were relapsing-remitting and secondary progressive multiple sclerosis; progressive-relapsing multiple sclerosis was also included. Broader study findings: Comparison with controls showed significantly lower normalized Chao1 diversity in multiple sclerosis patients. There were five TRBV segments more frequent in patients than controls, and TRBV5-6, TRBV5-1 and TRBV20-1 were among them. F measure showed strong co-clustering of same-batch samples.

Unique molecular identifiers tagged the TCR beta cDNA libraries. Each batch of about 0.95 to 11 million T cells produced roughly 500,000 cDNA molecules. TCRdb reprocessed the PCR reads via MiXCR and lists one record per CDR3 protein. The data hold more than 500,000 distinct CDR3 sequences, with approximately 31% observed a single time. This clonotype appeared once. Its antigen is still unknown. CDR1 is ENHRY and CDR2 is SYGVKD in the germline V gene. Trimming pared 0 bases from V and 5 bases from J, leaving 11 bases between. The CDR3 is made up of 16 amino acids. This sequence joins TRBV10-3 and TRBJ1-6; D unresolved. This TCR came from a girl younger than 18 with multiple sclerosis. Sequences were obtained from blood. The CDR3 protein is CAISESRSGNNSPLHF. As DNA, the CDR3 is TGTGCCATCAGTGAGTCTAGGTCAGGCAATAATTCACCCCTCCACTTT.